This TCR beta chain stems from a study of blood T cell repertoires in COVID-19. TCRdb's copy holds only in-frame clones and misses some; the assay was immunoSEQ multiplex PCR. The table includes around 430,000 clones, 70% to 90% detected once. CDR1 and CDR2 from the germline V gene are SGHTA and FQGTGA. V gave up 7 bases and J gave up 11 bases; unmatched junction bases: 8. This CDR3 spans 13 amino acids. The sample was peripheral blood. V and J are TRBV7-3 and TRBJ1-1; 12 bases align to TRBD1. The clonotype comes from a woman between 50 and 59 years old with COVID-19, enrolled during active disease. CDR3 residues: CASTPGQGAKAFF. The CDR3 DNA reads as TGTGCCAGCACCCCGGGACAGGGGGCGAAGGCTTTCTTT.